The rows below give T cell receptor beta chains drawn from one sample of a study of PD-L1 blockade in urothelial cancer. Measured with immunoSEQ multiplex PCR; TCRdb has only the in-frame clones, and not every one. The sample lists about 50,000 clones; 80% to 90% were seen once. The material sequenced was PBMCs, taken around atezolizumab (anti-PD-L1) treatment. Every receptor here comes from a man in his 70s with urothelial cancer. The CDR3 runs from the conserved cysteine through the conserved F or W. The D gene is left open where the match is weak. Expanded clones get a size class; other rows say once, few or many, or leave the size out.

V gene	J gene	D gene	clone size	CDR3 protein
TRBV7-9	TRBJ2-3	TRBD2	once	CASSLGLAGVDTDTQYF
TRBV30	TRBJ1-1	NA	once	CAWNPGVNTEAFF
TRBV7-6	TRBJ1-5	NA	NA	CASSSTGSNQPQHF
TRBV5-1	TRBJ2-3	NA	NA	CASSLAADTQYF
TRBV27	TRBJ2-7	NA	NA	CASSLSLPDSGDYEQYF
TRBV19	TRBJ2-1	NA	NA	CASSIDLLPYNEQFF
TRBV4-1	TRBJ2-7	TRBD1	NA	CASSQEQGAMDEQYF
TRBV5-1	TRBJ2-3	TRBD1	NA	CASSLGLGQSFRDGDTQYF
TRBV5-1	TRBJ2-3	TRBD2	NA	CASSKTGLAGGGDTQYF
TRBV28	TRBJ2-7	TRBD1	once	CASSTPGQGTSEQYF
TRBV19	TRBJ2-3	TRBD1	NA	CASSIQGADTQYF
TRBV27	TRBJ2-6	NA	NA	CASSLEVRTEAFYPGANVLTF
TRBV7-9	TRBJ2-1	NA	NA	CASSFGERDNEQFF
TRBV28	TRBJ2-7	TRBD1	NA	CASSLGSGQGYEQYF
TRBV29-1	TRBJ2-5	TRBD1	NA	CSVEEGQGYETQYF
TRBV30	TRBJ2-2	NA	NA	CAWSVLFFRANTGELFF